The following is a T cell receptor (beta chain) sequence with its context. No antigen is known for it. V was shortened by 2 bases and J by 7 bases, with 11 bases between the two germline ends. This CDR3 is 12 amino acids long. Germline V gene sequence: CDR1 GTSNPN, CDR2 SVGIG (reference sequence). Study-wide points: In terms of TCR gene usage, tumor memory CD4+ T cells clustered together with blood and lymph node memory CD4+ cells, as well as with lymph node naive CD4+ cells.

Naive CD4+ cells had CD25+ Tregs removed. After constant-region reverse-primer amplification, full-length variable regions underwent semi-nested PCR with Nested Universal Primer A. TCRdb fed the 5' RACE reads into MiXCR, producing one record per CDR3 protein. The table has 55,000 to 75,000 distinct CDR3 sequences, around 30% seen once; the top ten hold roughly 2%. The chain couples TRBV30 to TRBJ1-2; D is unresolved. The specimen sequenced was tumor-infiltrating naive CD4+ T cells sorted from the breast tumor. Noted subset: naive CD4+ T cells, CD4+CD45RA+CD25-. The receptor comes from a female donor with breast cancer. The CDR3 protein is CAWSPGSSGYTF. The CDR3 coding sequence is TGTGCCTGGAGTCCGGGAAGCAGTGGCTACACCTTC. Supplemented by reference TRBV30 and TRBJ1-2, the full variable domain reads SQTIHQWPATLVQPVGSPLSLECTVEGTSNPNLYWYRQAAGRGLQLLFYSVGIGQISSEVPQNLSASRPQDRQFILSSKKLLLSDSGFYLCAWSPGSSGYTFGSGTRLTVV.